This record concerns one T cell receptor (beta chain) sequence. A far larger clone is a single base away, which makes a read error likely. Two-round multiplex PCR on genomic DNA was the method by which TCR beta CDR3 was amplified. Individual primers that were specific to each TRBV and TRBJ gene served in first-round PCR. MiXCR, applied by TCRdb to the multiplex PCR reads, yields one record per CDR3 protein. The sample comprises 50,000 or so distinct CDR3 sequences, 30% to 35% of which are singletons, and approximately 9% rests with the top ten. This entry belongs to a study of prognosis after radiotherapy for stage I lung cancer. The overall study: The tumor was squamous cell carcinoma for seven or eight patients; for over 10, it was adenocarcinoma.

Germline V gene data show CDR1 as SGHAT and CDR2 as FQNNGV. The CDR3 is made up of 14 amino acids. V is TRBV11-2 and J is TRBJ2-4; perhaps TRBD2 as D (7 bases). The TCR originated in a donor aged 50 or older with non-small cell lung cancer. The material sequenced was PBMCs, taken before or after stereotactic body radiation therapy (not recorded which). The CDR3 loop reads CASSQIRGATTLFF. The DNA of the CDR3 is TGTGCCAGCAGCCAGATCCGGGGGGCGACTACGCTTTTCTTC.